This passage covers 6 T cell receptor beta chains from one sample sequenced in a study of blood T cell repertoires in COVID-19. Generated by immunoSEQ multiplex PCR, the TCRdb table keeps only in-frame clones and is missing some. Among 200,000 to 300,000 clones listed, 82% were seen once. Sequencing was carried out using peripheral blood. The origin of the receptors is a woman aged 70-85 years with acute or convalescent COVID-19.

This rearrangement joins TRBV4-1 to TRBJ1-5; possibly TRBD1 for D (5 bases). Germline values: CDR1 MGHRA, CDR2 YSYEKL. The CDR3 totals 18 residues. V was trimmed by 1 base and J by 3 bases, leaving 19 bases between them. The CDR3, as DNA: TGCGCCAGCAGCCAAGCCCAAGGAGGGCAGGGCTACAATCAGCCCCAGCATTTT. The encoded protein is CASSQAQGGQGYNQPQHF.

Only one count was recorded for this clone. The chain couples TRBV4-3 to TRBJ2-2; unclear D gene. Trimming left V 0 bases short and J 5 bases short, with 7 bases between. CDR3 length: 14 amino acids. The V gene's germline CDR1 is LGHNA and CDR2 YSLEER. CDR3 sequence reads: CASSQDAATGELFF. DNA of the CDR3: TGCGCCAGCAGCCAAGATGCAGCGACCGGGGAGCTGTTTTTT.

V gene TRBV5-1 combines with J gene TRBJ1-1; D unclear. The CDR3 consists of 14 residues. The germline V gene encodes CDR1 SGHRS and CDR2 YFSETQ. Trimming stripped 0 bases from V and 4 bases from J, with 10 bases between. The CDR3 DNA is TGCGCCAGCAGCTTGGAAGGATGGAGCACTGAAGCTTTCTTT. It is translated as CASSLEGWSTEAFF.

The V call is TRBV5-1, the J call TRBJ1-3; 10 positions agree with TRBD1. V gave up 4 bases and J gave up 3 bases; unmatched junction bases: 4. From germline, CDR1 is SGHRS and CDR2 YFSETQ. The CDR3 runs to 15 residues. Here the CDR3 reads CASSSDRGLGNTIYF. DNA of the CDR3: TGCGCCAGCAGCAGTGACAGGGGGCTTGGAAACACCATATATTTT.

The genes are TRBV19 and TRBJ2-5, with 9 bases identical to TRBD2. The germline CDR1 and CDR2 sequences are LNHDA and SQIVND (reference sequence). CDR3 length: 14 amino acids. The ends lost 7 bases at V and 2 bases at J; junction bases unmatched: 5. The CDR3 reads CASNQAGGQETQYF. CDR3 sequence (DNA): TGTGCCAGTAATCAAGCGGGGGGACAAGAGACCCAGTACTTC.

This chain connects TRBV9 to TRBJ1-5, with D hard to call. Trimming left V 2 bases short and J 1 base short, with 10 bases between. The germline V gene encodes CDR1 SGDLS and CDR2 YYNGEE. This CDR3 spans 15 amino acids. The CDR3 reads CASSVGGNSNQPQHF. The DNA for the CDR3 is TGTGCCAGCAGCGTTGGAGGGAACAGCAATCAGCCCCAGCATTTT.